A few counts support the clone carrying this T cell receptor (beta chain). Its antigen remains unknown. This sample was included in a study of T cells after yellow fever vaccination. Points from the study as a whole: Repertoires obtained by FACS sorting could include abundant clonotypes that entered as contaminants from the bulk population. Across the CD4 and CD8 compartments, a small share of clonotypes was present in both.

Researchers made TCR cDNA using 5'RACE template switching, and this step added a universal primer site and UMIs. In TCRdb, the 5' RACE reads were re-called with MiXCR into one record per CDR3 protein. The sample yields some 350,000 distinct CDR3 sequences, roughly 3.9% seen once. This receptor was identified in a young man who received the YFV17D yellow fever vaccine. This specimen consisted of PBMCs, obtained 5 days after the yellow fever booster vaccination.

CDR3: CATRAWGTEAFF. For the CDR3, the DNA is TGTGCCACAAGGGCGTGGGGCACTGAAGCTTTCTTT. The chain recombines TRBV28 with TRBJ1-1, with D unclear. Germline CDR1 MDHEN, CDR2 SYDVKM. Trimming left V 10 bases short and J 4 bases short, with 13 bases between. This CDR3 is built from 12 residues.